A single sample gave rise to the 32 T cell receptor beta chains below, sequenced in a study of control samples from healthy donors and cancer patients. Clones were read by immunoSEQ multiplex PCR, and TCRdb kept only the in-frame ones, dropping some. The data hold 150,000 or so clones, with around 92% observed a single time. The source material was blood. The source is a woman in her forties or fifties in good health.

The chain is built from TRBV28 and TRBJ2-3, with 13 nucleotides matching TRBD2. The J segment lost 3 bases and the V segment lost 6 bases, leaving 12 bases of the junction unmatched. From germline, CDR1 is MDHEN and CDR2 SYDVKM. The CDR3 contains 18 residues. CDR3 sequence reads: CASSSLSGLAGKTDTQYF. Written as DNA, the CDR3 is TGTGCCAGCAGCTCCTTATCGGGACTAGCGGGGAAAACAGATACGCAGTATTTT. The full variable domain, with the rest looked up from reference TRBV28 and TRBJ2-3, is DVKVTQSSRYLVKRTGEKVFLECVQDMDHENMFWYRQDPGLGLRLIYFSYDVKMKEKGDIPEGYSVSREKKERFSLILESASTNQTSMYLCASSSLSGLAGKTDTQYFGPGTRLTVL.

The rearrangement joins TRBV10-2 to TRBJ1-6; D perhaps matches TRBD1 (5 bases). CDR1 and CDR2 (germline): WSHSY, SAAADI. Trimming took 6 bases from V and 4 from J, leaving 10 bases between them. The CDR3 contains 14 residues. The CDR3 sequence is CASRGTDYNSPLHF. In DNA form, the CDR3 reads TGCGCCAGCAGGGGGACGGATTATAATTCACCCCTCCACTTT.

This sequence joins TRBV5-8 and TRBJ2-5; D unresolved. The V gene lost 2 bases and the J gene lost 2 bases, with 13 bases spanning the gap. The V gene's germline CDR1 is SGHTS and CDR2 YDEGEE. The CDR3 is 15 amino acids. In nucleotides, the CDR3 is TGTGCCAGCAGCTTCATGTACCCAAAACAAGAGACCCAGTACTTC. Its protein product is CASSFMYPKQETQYF. Variable domain in full (rest from reference TRBV5-8 and TRBJ2-5): EAGVTQSPTHLIKTRGQQATLRCSPISGHTSVYWYQQALGLGLQFLLWYDEGEERNRGNFPPRFSGRQFPNYSSELNVNALELEDSALYLCASSFMYPKQETQYFGPGTRLLVL.

CDR3 coding DNA: TGTGCCAGCAGGGACCGCACAGATACGCAGTATTTT. It codes for CASRDRTDTQYF. The rearrangement joins TRBV6-5 to TRBJ2-3; D unclear. V was cut by 6 bases and J by 1 base, with 5 bases left in between. The length of the CDR3 is 12 residues. Germline CDR1 is MNHEY and CDR2 is SVGAGI.

J is TRBJ2-3 and V is TRBV15, with 7 bases matching TRBD2. J lost 8 bases, V lost 0 bases, and 5 bases had no gene match. There are 14 residues in the CDR3. Germline V gene lookup returns CDR1 LNHNV and CDR2 YYDKDF (reference sequence). The CDR3 bases are TGTGCCACCAGCAGAGATAGACTAGCAACTACGCAGTATTTT. It yields the protein CATSRDRLATTQYF.

The chain couples TRBV18 to TRBJ1-6, with D perhaps TRBD1 (5 bases). Trimming left V 4 bases short and J 7 bases short, with 11 bases between. Germline values: CDR1 KGHSH, CDR2 LQKENI. CDR3 length: 14 amino acids. The CDR3 sequence: CASSRAGINSPLHF. The CDR3 coding sequence is TGTGCCAGCTCACGTGCAGGGATAAATTCACCCCTCCACTTT. The entire variable domain, with the rest obtained from reference TRBV18 and TRBJ1-6, is as follows: NAGVMQNPRHLVRRRGQEARLRCSPMKGHSHVYWYRQLPEEGLKFMVYLQKENIIDESGMPKERFSAEFPKEGPSILRIQQVVRGDSAAYFCASSRAGINSPLHFGNGTRLTVT.

V usage is TRBV7-9 and J usage is TRBJ2-1; D might be TRBD1 (6 bases). V lost 5 bases to trimming and J lost 6 bases, with 14 bases between them. CDR1 and CDR2 (germline): SEHNR, FQNEAQ (reference sequence). This CDR3 region has 14 residues. The CDR3 reads CASSESNRVNEQFF. CDR3 DNA sequence: TGTGCCAGCAGCGAAAGTAACAGGGTCAATGAGCAGTTCTTC. Full variable domain (missing parts from reference TRBV7-9 and TRBJ2-1): DTGVSQNPRHKITKRGQNVTFRCDPISEHNRLYWYRQTLGQGPEFLTYFQNEAQLEKSRLLSDRFSAERPKGSFSTLEIQRTEQGDSAMYLCASSESNRVNEQFFGPGTRLTVL.

This clone showed up just a few times. The rearrangement uses TRBV2 and TRBJ2-7; the D is unclear. Germline-derived CDR1 and CDR2 are SNHLY and FYNNEI. The V gene lost 1 base and the J gene lost 4 bases, with 8 bases spanning the gap. The CDR3 is made up of 13 amino acids. The CDR3 region has the DNA TGTGCCAGCAGTGAAGTCGGTTATTACGAGCAGTACTTC. It encodes CASSEVGYYEQYF.

This clone appeared a few times. This rearrangement joins TRBV6-5 to TRBJ2-2; maybe TRBD1 (6 bases). Germline CDR1 is MNHEY and CDR2 is SVGAGI. V gave up 6 bases and J gave up 10 bases, with 12 bases separating them. The CDR3 extends over 12 amino acids. CDR3 sequence (DNA): TGTGCCAGCAGCATGAGGGGGTCGGAGCTGTTTTTT. Translation: CASSMRGSELFF.

The rearrangement uses TRBV15 and TRBJ1-3; 8 bases align to TRBD1. This CDR3 is built from 15 residues. Trimming took 2 bases from V and 3 from J; bases not matched to a gene: 3. The germline V gene encodes CDR1 LNHNV and CDR2 YYDKDF (reference sequence). CDR3 coding DNA: TGTGCCACCAGCAGAAGGACAGGGAATGGAAACACCATATATTTT. This codes for CATSRRTGNGNTIYF.

The rearrangement uses TRBV15 and TRBJ2-1; D is unclear. With 5 bases removed from V and 9 bases from J, the gap between germline ends came to 14 bases. The CDR3 runs 13 residues. Per germline, CDR1 LNHNV and CDR2 YYDKDF (reference sequence). The CDR3 DNA follows: TGTGCCACCAGCTTAACACAGCTGGTTGAGCAGTTCTTC. Translated: CATSLTQLVEQFF.

This chain connects TRBV28 to TRBJ1-2; 7 nucleotides align to TRBD1. CDR3 length: 15 amino acids. J gave up 4 bases and V 2 bases, and 7 bases lay outside the gene matches. From germline, CDR1 is MDHEN and CDR2 SYDVKM. CDR3 DNA sequence: TGTGCCAGCAGTTTACCCGACAGGGCAAGCTATGGCTACACCTTC. Amino acids: CASSLPDRASYGYTF.

V and J are TRBV5-1 and TRBJ2-5; perhaps D is TRBD1 or TRBD2 (6 bases each). This CDR3 region has 14 residues. Germline CDR1 is SGHRS and CDR2 is YFSETQ. Trimming cost V 3 bases and J 1 base, with 10 bases left between them. The CDR3 nucleotides read TGCGCCAGCAGCTCCCCGGGGGCCCAAGAGACCCAGTACTTC. Translation: CASSSPGAQETQYF.

The chain recombines TRBV27 with TRBJ1-1; TRBD1 is a possible D gene (5 bases). Germline assignment: CDR1 MNHEY and CDR2 SMNVEV (reference sequence). V gave up 3 bases and J gave up 4 bases, with 15 bases separating them. The CDR3 totals 15 residues. CDR3 sequence: CASSFQSAGVTEAFF. CDR3 coding DNA: TGTGCCAGCAGTTTTCAGTCAGCGGGGGTCACTGAAGCTTTCTTT.

The rearrangement links TRBV19 to TRBJ2-7, with TRBD2 matching over 10 bases. The J segment lost 5 bases and the V segment lost 6 bases, leaving 25 bases of the junction unmatched. The germline V gene encodes CDR1 LNHDA and CDR2 SQIVND (reference sequence). The CDR3 consists of 20 residues. The CDR3 is CASSPVYGGGGGTSVHEQYF. The CDR3 nucleotides read TGTGCCAGTAGCCCCGTTTATGGCGGTGGGGGTGGGACTAGCGTCCACGAGCAGTACTTC.

The gene calls are TRBV2 and TRBJ1-1; the D is unclear. The V end lost 6 bases, the J end lost 1 base, and 9 bases lay between the germline ends. CDR1 and CDR2 (germline): SNHLY, FYNNEI. The CDR3 loop spans 13 amino acids. The CDR3 loop reads CASRVPANTEAFF. DNA for the CDR3: TGTGCCAGCAGAGTTCCAGCGAACACTGAAGCTTTCTTT.

V usage is TRBV6-5 and J usage is TRBJ2-1, with D maybe TRBD2 (6 bases). CDR3 size: 15 residues. V lost 4 bases and J lost 9, with 19 bases in between. Germline V gene data show CDR1 as MNHEY and CDR2 as SVGAGI. The CDR3 bases are TGTGCCAGCAGTTCTGGGTGGAGGGAGGAGGGTGAGCAGTTCTTC. It encodes CASSSGWREEGEQFF.

V usage is TRBV3-1 (or the pseudogene TRBV3-2) and J usage is TRBJ2-3, with a weak D call TRBD2 (5 bases). V lost 0 bases and J lost 2, with 6 bases in between. The CDR3 loop spans 14 amino acids. Germline V lookup: CDR1 LGHDT, CDR2 YNNKEL (reference sequence). In DNA form, the CDR3 reads TGTGCCAGCAGCCAAGAGGACTCCACAGATACGCAGTATTTT. Its translation is CASSQEDSTDTQYF.

The chain is built from TRBV29-1 and TRBJ1-2; D is perhaps TRBD1 (6 bases). The CDR3 consists of 13 residues. Germline CDR1 reads SQVTM; CDR2 reads ANQGSEA. Trimming removed 4 bases from V and 1 base from J, with 10 bases in between. In nucleotides, the CDR3 is TGCAGCGTTGCCTCCAGGGGTAACTATGGCTACACCTTC. Translation: CSVASRGNYGYTF.

This clone was recorded only once. The same CDR3 is also encoded by other DNA sequences in this sample. CDR3 residues: CASSRRGNTGELFF. The CDR3 DNA is TGTGCCAGCAGTCGACGGGGTAACACCGGGGAGCTGTTTTTT. V gene TRBV11-2 combines with J gene TRBJ2-2; maybe TRBD2 (5 bases). In germline, CDR1 is SGHAT, CDR2 FQNNGV. The CDR3 is made up of 14 amino acids. V dropped 6 bases and J dropped 2 bases, with 10 bases sitting between them.

There are a few counts of this clone. The V call is TRBV4-2, the J call TRBJ1-5; D gene unclear. Germline CDR1 LGHNA, CDR2 YNFKEQ. V was trimmed by 6 bases and J by 9 bases, leaving 18 bases between them. This CDR3 comprises 14 residues. CDR3 residues: CASREGLQLGPQHF. CDR3 coding DNA: TGTGCCAGCAGGGAGGGTTTGCAGCTCGGGCCCCAGCATTTT.

This chain uses TRBV19 with TRBJ2-5; D uncertain. V was clipped by 6 bases and J by 0 bases, with 2 bases between them. In germline, CDR1 is LNHDA, CDR2 SQIVND (reference sequence). This CDR3 spans 11 amino acids. As DNA, the CDR3 is TGTGCCAGTAGGGACCAAGAGACCCAGTACTTC. Encoded protein: CASRDQETQYF.

The chain employs TRBV28 and TRBJ2-7, with 10 bases that match TRBD2. V dropped 6 bases and J dropped 4; count of bases not matched to a gene: 3. Germline assignment: CDR1 MDHEN and CDR2 SYDVKM. There are 13 residues in the CDR3. In DNA, the CDR3 is TGTGCCAGCAGGGGGACTAGCGAATACGAGCAGTACTTC. Its protein is CASRGTSEYEQYF.

A single count supports this clone. CDR3 amino acids: CASSQTTTNEKLFF. CDR3 nucleotides: TGTGCCAGTAGCCAAACAACAACTAATGAAAAACTGTTTTTT. The J gene is TRBJ1-4, the V gene TRBV19; D call uncertain. V was cut by 6 bases and J by 0 bases, with 8 bases left in between. CDR1 is LNHDA, CDR2 SQIVND, per germline (reference sequence). The CDR3 covers 14 residues.

The rearrangement uses TRBV19 and TRBJ1-5; D gene uncertain. This CDR3 spans 15 amino acids. Between the trimmed V and J ends, which lost 7 bases and 8 bases, there was a span of 21 bases. Germline-derived CDR1 and CDR2 are LNHDA and SQIVND (reference sequence). The CDR3 protein is CASTSDPRALKPQHF. CDR3 sequence (DNA): TGTGCCAGTACTTCCGACCCCCGCGCGTTGAAGCCCCAGCATTTT.

The rearrangement joins TRBV5-1 to TRBJ2-3; 7 bases match TRBD1. V lost 0 bases to trimming and J lost 2 bases; unmatched junction nucleotides: 3. This CDR3 has 15 residues. Per the germline V gene, CDR1 is SGHRS and CDR2 is YFSETQ. CDR3 region: CASSLATGYTDTQYF. The CDR3 DNA sequence: TGCGCCAGCAGCTTGGCGACAGGGTACACAGATACGCAGTATTTT.

The DNA for the CDR3 is TGTGCCAGCAGACAGGGATCTGGAAACACCATATATTTT. Its translation: CASRQGSGNTIYF. The rearrangement uses TRBV2 and TRBJ1-3, with TRBD1 as a possible D gene (6 bases). The germline gives CDR1 SNHLY, CDR2 FYNNEI. There are 13 residues in the CDR3. V shed 6 bases and J shed 1 base, with 7 bases lying between them.

The genes are TRBV2 and TRBJ1-2; the D gene is possibly TRBD1 (6 bases). Trimming removed 2 bases at V and 8 bases at J, with 12 bases between. Germline CDR1 reads SNHLY; CDR2 reads FYNNEI. The CDR3 loop spans 13 amino acids. The CDR3 DNA reads TGTGCCAGCAGTGAAACAGGGTCAATGGGCTACACCTTC. It encodes CASSETGSMGYTF.

The chain carries TRBV2 and TRBJ1-3; D perhaps matches TRBD1 (5 bases). Germline CDR1 is SNHLY and CDR2 is FYNNEI. The CDR3 sequence is 14 residues long. The V gene lost 2 bases and the J gene lost 1 base, with 6 bases spanning the gap. CDR3 residues: CASSERGSGNTIYF. The CDR3 coding sequence is TGTGCCAGCAGTGAAAGGGGTTCTGGAAACACCATATATTTT.

This clone was observed once. As DNA, the CDR3 is TGTGCCAGCAGTTACTCTCCTAGCGATACGCAGTATTTT. Protein product: CASSYSPSDTQYF. The chain recombines TRBV6-5 with TRBJ2-3, with a tentative D call TRBD2 (5 bases). The V end lost 0 bases, the J end lost 6 bases, and 7 bases lay between the germline ends. The CDR3 has 13 residues. Looked up from germline, CDR1 is MNHEY and CDR2 is SVGAGI.

The gene calls are TRBV12-3 or TRBV12-4 and TRBJ2-2; no clear D gene. V was shortened by 3 bases and J by 6 bases, with 2 bases between the two germline ends. The length of the CDR3 is 11 residues. This chain's CDR3 is CASSFPGELFF. The CDR3 DNA reads TGTGCCAGCAGTTTCCCCGGGGAGCTGTTTTTT.

The chain has TRBV6-6 and TRBJ1-5; D gene unclear. Germline V gives CDR1 MNHNY, CDR2 SVGAGI (reference sequence). The V end was cut by 4 bases, the J end by 5 bases, with 6 bases between. The length of the CDR3 is 12 residues. This CDR3 is CASSSQDQPQHF. The CDR3 DNA reads as TGTGCCAGCAGTTCGCAAGATCAGCCCCAGCATTTT.